This T cell receptor (beta chain) was profiled in a study of cytomegalovirus exposure and HLA in healthy donors. Looking at the study overall: In a later analysis, the roughly 120 validation repertoires were reported to have used the same platform as the roughly 730 first-cohort repertoires. Points from the study as a whole: Cytomegalovirus status, reportedly, was diagnosed with high specificity and sensitivity by the classifier.

Here immunoSEQ multiplex PCR was the method, and the copy in TCRdb shows in-frame clones only, minus some. Among about 150,000 clones listed, around 84% were seen once. Worth noting for this clone: Its antigen is not known.

CDR1 and CDR2 from the germline V gene are SNHLY and FYNNEI. The CDR3 totals 16 residues. V was clipped by 5 bases and J by 0 bases; unmatched bases: 3. The specimen sequenced was PBMCs. V usage is TRBV2 and J usage is TRBJ2-6; 8 nucleotides agree with TRBD2. This sequence was found in a human donor in good health. The CDR3 DNA follows: TGTGCCAGCAGTTTCAGCGGGGGCTCTGGGGCCAACGTCCTGACTTTC. This encodes CASSFSGGSGANVLTF.